What follows is one T cell receptor beta chain and its context. Its antigen is not known. This record belongs to a study of Ad26.COV2.S vaccination and SARS-CoV-2 variants. About the research overall: Participants got Ad26.COV2.S intramuscularly, once or twice 56 days apart. The study, taken as a whole, reports: Estimates derived from TCR breadth and depth analyses may have underestimated total T cell responses. Participants in the vaccine arm had higher spike-specific TCR breadth; placebo recipients had lower.

Trimming cost V 0 bases and J 9 bases, with 14 bases left between them. The CDR3 contains 14 residues. Germline CDR1 LGHNA, CDR2 YSLEER. The sample's treatment: roughly 20 received Ad26.COV2.S at low or high dose, single or two shots; roughly five received placebo; per-sample allocation not given. It was on day 63 after the first vaccine or placebo injection that samples were taken. The study used a vaccine consisting of an Ad26 vector that expressed Wuhan-strain SARS-CoV-2 spike. TCRdb's table, derived via immunoSEQ multiplex PCR, lists solely in-frame clones and lacks some. The sample lists around 300,000 clones, roughly 90% seen once, with around 5% in the top ten.

The chain links TRBV4-3 to TRBJ1-2, with D hard to call. This clonotype was sampled from a person aged 18-60 years who received the Ad26.COV2.S COVID-19 vaccine or a placebo. Sequencing was performed on peripheral blood, taken in a trial of Ad26.COV2.S vaccine versus placebo. The CDR3 here is CASSQDSAGTSYTF. In DNA form, the CDR3 reads TGCGCCAGCAGCCAAGACTCGGCGGGTACTAGCTACACCTTC.